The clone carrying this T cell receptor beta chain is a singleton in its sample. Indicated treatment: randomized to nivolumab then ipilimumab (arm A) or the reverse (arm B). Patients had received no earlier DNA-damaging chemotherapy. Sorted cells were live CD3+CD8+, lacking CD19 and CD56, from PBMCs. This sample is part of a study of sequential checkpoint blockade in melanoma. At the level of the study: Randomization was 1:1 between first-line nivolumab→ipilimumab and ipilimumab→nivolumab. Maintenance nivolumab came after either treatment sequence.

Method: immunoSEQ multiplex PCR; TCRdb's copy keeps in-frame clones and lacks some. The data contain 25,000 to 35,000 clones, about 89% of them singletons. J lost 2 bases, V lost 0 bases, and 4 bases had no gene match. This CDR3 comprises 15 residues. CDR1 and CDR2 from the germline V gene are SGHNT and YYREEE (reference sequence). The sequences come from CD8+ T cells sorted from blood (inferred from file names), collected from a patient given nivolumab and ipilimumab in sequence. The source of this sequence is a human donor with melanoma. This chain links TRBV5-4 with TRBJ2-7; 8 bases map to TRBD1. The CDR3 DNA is TGTGCCAGCAGCTTGGCCTTACAGGGGGCCTACGAGCAGTACTTC. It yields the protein CASSLALQGAYEQYF.